This T cell receptor beta chain was sequenced in a study of HIV-infected children after antiretroviral therapy interruption. The overall study: EBV and CMV exposure was recorded in most children.

Treatment defined: PENTA 11 planned treatment interruption arm or continuous ART arm. Naive CD4+ CD45RA+ CD45RO- T cells were FACS-sorted from thawed PBMCs. CDR3 length: 15 residues. Trimming removed 2 bases at V and 7 bases at J, with 17 bases between. The germline V gene encodes CDR1 LGHNT and CDR2 FRNRAP. This clonotype has at least ten counts. A 3' RACE protocol on RNA, with unique molecular identifiers, produced the TCR library. TCRdb analysed the 3' RACE reads with MiXCR anew, one entry per CDR3 protein. The sample consists of some 38,000 distinct CDR3 sequences, approximately 7% of them appearing once.

This TCR was sampled from a pool of human donors with HIV. The chain carries TRBV12-5 and TRBJ2-5, with a tentative D call TRBD1 (6 bases). This sample comprised CD45RA+ CD4+ T cells from PBMCs, pooled from several time points, obtained from a donor given antiretroviral therapy, either interrupted or continuous. As to subset: naive CD4+ CD45RA+ CD45RO- T cells. The CDR3 protein is CASGLKDRGSGTQYF. The DNA for the CDR3 is TGTGCTAGTGGTTTGAAGGACAGAGGAAGTGGGACCCAGTACTTC.